Listed below are T cell receptor beta chains from one sample, sequenced in a study of cytomegalovirus exposure and HLA in healthy donors. The table came from immunoSEQ multiplex PCR; TCRdb's copy has only in-frame clones and leaves some out. Of approximately 140,000 clones detected, approximately 71% appear once; the ten largest clones hold roughly 1%. The sample taken for sequencing was PBMCs. Source of these receptors: a woman aged 55-70 years in good health and CMV-seronegative. The CDR3 runs from the conserved cysteine through the conserved F or W. The order of the fields is J gene, D gene, V gene, clone size, CDR3 DNA, CDR3 protein. A D gene is named only where the DNA matches it firmly. The size entry is marked missing in some rows and otherwise reads once, few, many or a size class.

TRBJ2-5,.,TRBV29-1,.,TGCAGCGTTGGAGACATAACTCCGGAGACCCAGTACTTC,CSVGDITPETQYF
TRBJ2-7,TRBD2,TRBV30,few,TGTGCCTGGAGTGTAAGGCCTAGCGGGAGGAGGCGGCCCTACGAGCAGTACTTC,CAWSVRPSGRRRPYEQYF
TRBJ2-3,TRBD1,TRBV5-1,.,TGCGCCAGCAGCCCCGGGACAGGGGGCGCAGATACGCAGTATTTT,CASSPGTGGADTQYF
TRBJ1-1,.,TRBV10-3,.,TGTGCCATCAGTGAGGACTTAAGACCGAACACTGAAGCTTTCTTT,CAISEDLRPNTEAFF
TRBJ2-7,TRBD2,TRBV5-1,.,TGCGCCAGCACCGCCGGGAGGTCCAGCTCCTACGAGCAGTACTTC,CASTAGRSSSYEQYF
TRBJ2-3,.,TRBV6-6,.,TGTGCCAGCAGTTACTTGCGCGGAGCCACAGATACGCAGTATTTT,CASSYLRGATDTQYF
TRBJ1-3,TRBD1,TRBV7-9,few,TGTGCCAGCAGCTTATCGACAGGGTCGGGAAACACCATATATTTT,CASSLSTGSGNTIYF
TRBJ2-7,.,TRBV10-2,.,TGCGCCAGCAGTAGCCGGGGGAGTAGGAGACCCGAGCAGTACTTC,CASSSRGSRRPEQYF
TRBJ2-2,.,TRBV11-2,.,TGTGCCAGCGGGACCTGGGGGGGCGGGACCGGGGAGCTGTTTTTT,CASGTWGGGTGELFF
TRBJ1-2,TRBD1,TRBV6-1,.,TGTGCCAGCAGTGGCCGGACAGGGGATGGCTACACCTTC,CASSGRTGDGYTF
TRBJ2-5,TRBD2,TRBV6-1,once,TGTGCCAGCATGGGGGGGATAAAGCAAGAGACCCAGTACTTC,CASMGGIKQETQYF
TRBJ1-4,TRBD1,TRBV11-2,.,TGTGCCAGCAGCTACGGACAGGCCTTGAATGAAAAACTGTTTTTT,CASSYGQALNEKLFF
TRBJ2-1,TRBD2,TRBV6-1,few,TGTGCCAGCAGTGAATTCCCCGGGAGGGATGAGCAGTTCTTC,CASSEFPGRDEQFF
TRBJ2-1,TRBD2,TRBV12-5,.,TGTGCTAGTGGTGGGGCGGGAGGAGAGGTTGAGCAGTTCTTC,CASGGAGGEVEQFF
TRBJ1-2,.,TRBV5-1,few,TGCGCCAGCAGCTTGACAGGTCCGGTGGATGGCTACACCTTC,CASSLTGPVDGYTF
TRBJ2-2,.,TRBV27,.,TGTGCCAGCAGTAAGACAGGCCTAGCCATCCTTGACACCGGGGAGCTGTTTTTT,CASSKTGLAILDTGELFF
TRBJ1-6,TRBD1,TRBV27,once,TGTGCCAGCAGTTTAACAGGGGACTCATATAATTCACCCCTCCACTTT,CASSLTGDSYNSPLHF
TRBJ1-1,.,TRBV6-6,once,TGTGCCAGCAGTTACTCAAGAGGGAACACTGAAGCTTTCTTT,CASSYSRGNTEAFF
TRBJ2-7,.,TRBV5-1,.,TGCGCCAGCAGCTCTATGGAACAGGGTGGGGTGTACGAGCAGTACTTC,CASSSMEQGGVYEQYF
TRBJ1-1,.,TRBV30,.,TGTGCCTCACGACAGCGGGTAGCTTTCTTT,CASRQRVAFF
TRBJ1-5,TRBD1,TRBV7-2,.,TGTGCCAGCAGCTTAGCGGGGACAGGGGGCTCTCAGCCCCAGCATTTT,CASSLAGTGGSQPQHF
TRBJ2-2,.,TRBV10-2,.,TGCGCCAGCAGAGGGAGCGCGGGCTCCGGGGAGCTGTTTTTT,CASRGSAGSGELFF
TRBJ2-3,.,TRBV11-2,.,TGTGCCAGCAGACGGCCCTATAGGGGCAACACAGATACGCAGTATTTT,CASRRPYRGNTDTQYF
TRBJ2-1,TRBD2,TRBV5-1,.,TGCGCCAGCAGCCCGGGGGGGGCCTCCTACAATGAGCAGTTCTTC,CASSPGGASYNEQFF
TRBJ1-2,.,TRBV28,.,TGTGCCAGTATCCCTACAAGGGGAGTAAGGGGGATTCCCTATGGCTACACCTTC,CASIPTRGVRGIPYGYTF
TRBJ2-1,TRBD2,TRBV4-2,once,TGTGCCAGCAGCCACACGACTAGCGGGTACAATGAGCAGTTCTTC,CASSHTTSGYNEQFF
TRBJ2-1,TRBD2,TRBV29-1,.,TGCAGCGTTCAAAGGGTCCGGACTAGCGCCTTCAATGAGCAGTTCTTC,CSVQRVRTSAFNEQFF
TRBJ1-2,.,TRBV28,once,TGTGCCAGCACCAACGAGGATGGCTACACCTTC,CASTNEDGYTF
TRBJ2-3,TRBD2,TRBV28,.,TGTGCCAGCAACTGGGGGGGGAACACAGATACGCAGTATTTT,CASNWGGNTDTQYF
TRBJ2-5,.,TRBV18,.,TGTGCCAGCTCACCACGACAAATCCAAGAGACCCAGTACTTC,CASSPRQIQETQYF
TRBJ1-1,.,TRBV18,.,TGTGCCAGCTCACCATCACAGGGAAATAAGAACACTGAAGCTTTCTTT,CASSPSQGNKNTEAFF
TRBJ1-2,TRBD1,TRBV30,.,TGTGCCTGGAGTGCCGGACAGGGGCGAAGTGGCTACACCTTC,CAWSAGQGRSGYTF
TRBJ2-1,TRBD2,TRBV28,few,TGTGCCAGCAGTTCATTACTAGCGGGGCACAATGAGCAGTTCTTC,CASSSLLAGHNEQFF
TRBJ1-6,TRBD1,TRBV7-3,.,TGTGCCAGCAGCTTACATCAGGGGGTGGTAGCGCCCCTCCACTTT,CASSLHQGVVAPLHF
TRBJ2-7,.,TRBV11-3,.,TGTGCCAGCAGCTTAGATCACGGACCTCGGGGCGAGCAGTACTTC,CASSLDHGPRGEQYF
TRBJ1-4,.,TRBV6-1,.,TGTGCCAGCAAGTTAGGGGCGAGGTCGGAAAAACTGTTTTTT,CASKLGARSEKLFF
TRBJ1-1,.,TRBV5-6,.,TGTGCCAGCAGCTTGGCTTACGGGGGCACTGAAGCTTTCTTT,CASSLAYGGTEAFF
TRBJ1-1,.,TRBV9,few,TGTGCCGGGGCCGTGGCTCCGAACACTGAAGCTTTCTTT,CAGAVAPNTEAFF
TRBJ2-7,.,TRBV28,.,TGTGCCAGCAGAGACAGAAACTACTACGAGCAGTACTTC,CASRDRNYYEQYF
TRBJ2-7,TRBD2,TRBV27,few,TGTGCCAGCAGCCCCCGCGGGGGAGGTTACGAGCAGTACTTC,CASSPRGGGYEQYF
TRBJ1-5,.,TRBV12-2,.,TGTGCAAGTCGCTTAGGGTGGGACAGGGTCTATAGCAATCAGCCCCAGCATTTT,CASRLGWDRVYSNQPQHF
TRBJ2-2,TRBD1,TRBV5-5,once,TGTGCCAGCAGCACAGGGACAGGGAGGGGCCCCGGGGAGCTGTTTTTT,CASSTGTGRGPGELFF
TRBJ2-7,TRBD1,TRBV6-1,.,TGTGCCAGCAGGAGGACAGGACTTTCCTACGAGCAGTACTTC,CASRRTGLSYEQYF
TRBJ1-1,TRBD1,TRBV30,.,TGTGCCTGGAGGGCTACACCTTTAAACAGGGGGCGAAAGACTGAAGCTTTCTTT,CAWRATPLNRGRKTEAFF
TRBJ1-2,.,TRBV7-9,.,TGTGCCAGCAGCTTAGGCGGTGGGACTCAGGGAGGCTATGGCTACACCTTC,CASSLGGGTQGGYGYTF
TRBJ2-5,.,TRBV5-1,.,TGCGCCAGCAGCTTGCCGAGTCAAGAGACCCAGTACTTC,CASSLPSQETQYF
TRBJ1-1,.,TRBV6-1,.,TGTGCCAGCAGGAAGGGAGAGAACACTGAAGCTTTCTTT,CASRKGENTEAFF
TRBJ2-5,TRBD1,TRBV11-2,.,TGTGCCAGCAGCCTAACCGGGACAGGGGAAGAGACCCAGTACTTC,CASSLTGTGEETQYF
TRBJ2-5,TRBD1,TRBV28,.,TGTGCCAGCAGTCCCCGGACAGGCCGGAAGACCCAGTACTTC,CASSPRTGRKTQYF
TRBJ2-6,.,TRBV10-2,.,TGCGCCAGCAGTGAGTCGACAGGTTCAACCTTCTCTGGGGCCAACGTCCTGACTTTC,CASSESTGSTFSGANVLTF
TRBJ2-6,TRBD1,TRBV27,.,TGTGCCAGCAGTTTATATAGTTTCTGGACAGGGCTCTCTGGGGCCAACGTCCTGACTTTC,CASSLYSFWTGLSGANVLTF
TRBJ2-1,TRBD2,TRBV7-3,once,TGTGCCAGCAGCTTCCCGGGACTAGCGGGAGGGTGGGACTACAATGAGCAGTTCTTC,CASSFPGLAGGWDYNEQFF
TRBJ2-4,TRBD1,TRBV6-5,.,TGTGCCAGCCGGACAGGGGAAAACATTCAGTACTTC,CASRTGENIQYF
TRBJ1-1,TRBD1,TRBV5-4,.,TGTGCCAGCAGCTTAAACAGGGGGAAGAACACTGAAGCTTTCTTT,CASSLNRGKNTEAFF
TRBJ2-3,TRBD1,TRBV7-9,.,TGTGCCAGCAGTGTCCCCCCAGGGGGCGTCTTATCAGATACGCAGTATTTT,CASSVPPGGVLSDTQYF
TRBJ1-1,.,TRBV7-2,.,TGTGCCAGCAGCTTAGATTCAGGGTCGGATACTGAAGCTTTCTTT,CASSLDSGSDTEAFF
TRBJ1-2,.,TRBV4-1,.,TGCGCCAGCAGCCAAGGCCGCATAGGAGGGGACTATGGCTACACCTTC,CASSQGRIGGDYGYTF
TRBJ2-2,TRBD2,TRBV5-1,.,TGCGCCAGCAGCTCGACTAGCGGGGACGGGGAGCTGTTTTTT,CASSSTSGDGELFF
TRBJ2-1,.,TRBV6-1,.,TGTGCCAGCAGTGAGCGTGGGCTCTTCCATGAGCAGTTCTTC,CASSERGLFHEQFF